These T cell receptor beta chains were read from a single sample in a study of T cells in Graves' hyperthyroidism and ophthalmopathy. MiXCR was run by TCRdb on the multiplex PCR reads, yielding one entry per CDR3 protein. The sample lists about half a million distinct CDR3 sequences, more than 15% occurring once. Sequenced: blood. The receptors stem from a woman in her thirties with Graves' ophthalmopathy. The conserved cysteine and the conserved F or W are not part of the CDR3 here. The order of the fields is D gene, J gene, V gene, clone size, CDR3 protein. D genes are given only for firm matches. Clone size is shown for a subset of rows, as once, few, many or a class of expanded clone.

TRBD2,TRBJ2-1,TRBV7-2,many,ASSYREGLNNEQF
TRBD1,.,TRBV29-1,.,SAEDRGNEQY
.,TRBJ2-5,TRBV12-3/TRBV12-4,many,ASSLDSARETQY
.,TRBJ1-1,TRBV29-1,many,TTRGGQRNTEAF
.,TRBJ1-5,TRBV24-1,.,ATSAPGVGNQPQH
.,TRBJ2-1,TRBV20-1,many,SARAPTIYEQF
.,TRBJ2-5,TRBV5-1,few,ASSLSLGVQETQY
.,TRBJ1-5,TRBV4-3,.,ASSLHGDGNQPQH
.,TRBJ1-1,TRBV18,.,ASSPPGWGGTEAF
.,TRBJ1-3,TRBV28,many,ASSSTGPSGNTIY
.,TRBJ2-7,TRBV5-5,.,ASSIASMTFYEQY
.,TRBJ1-1,TRBV5-6,many,ASSLQSRPLNTEAF
.,TRBJ2-5,TRBV6-2/TRBV6-3,many,ASRNPGGQETQY
.,TRBJ2-3,TRBV4-1,many,ASSQDKRSTDTQY
.,TRBJ2-1,TRBV7-8,.,ASSLFGRSSYNEQF
TRBD1,TRBJ2-2,TRBV20-1,few,SAQGQGAINAGELF
TRBD2,TRBJ2-7,TRBV28,.,ASFPLAGGTTYEQY
TRBD1,TRBJ1-2,TRBV10-3,.,ATAATGANYGYT
.,TRBJ2-7,TRBV20-1,many,SETSAGTYEQY
.,TRBJ2-3,TRBV20-1,many,SARDGRGTDTQY
.,TRBJ2-1,TRBV19,.,ASNPSRGHNEQF
TRBD2,TRBJ2-3,TRBV7-3,many,ASSSTSGSGTDTQY
.,TRBJ1-5,TRBV9,few,ASSVGDLYQPQH
.,TRBJ2-2,TRBV11-2,.,ASSLDVLAANTGELF
.,TRBJ2-2,TRBV7-3,few,ASSIGLGELF
TRBD2,TRBJ2-5,TRBV2,many,ASSTQAGGGETQY
.,TRBJ2-5,TRBV5-1,.,ASSPIADQETQY
.,TRBJ1-3,TRBV28,many,ASSLGNTIY
TRBD2,TRBJ2-3,TRBV29-1,many,SATSGRENTDTQY
.,TRBJ2-1,TRBV2,many,ASSEAAGSKF
TRBD1,TRBJ2-5,TRBV18,.,ASSPNRGPRETQY
.,TRBJ2-1,TRBV3-2,few,ASSQGPLADTYNEQF
TRBD2,TRBJ2-1,TRBV5-1,many,ASSLAGSGGNEQF
TRBD2,TRBJ2-1,TRBV9,.,ASSVTSVPSLNEQF
TRBD2,TRBJ2-1,TRBV20-1,many,SVRAGGFYNEQF
.,TRBJ2-1,TRBV20-1,.,STLYPTSYNEQF
.,TRBJ2-1,TRBV5-1,many,ASSGGLGGRNEQF
TRBD2,TRBJ2-3,TRBV20-1,many,SARRLAGGVGTQY
TRBD1,TRBJ1-1,TRBV11-2,many,ASSHQGQFNTEAF
TRBD1,TRBJ2-2,TRBV27,few,ASSPDRAAAGELF
.,TRBJ2-7,TRBV5-6,many,ASGRVEKDYEQY
.,TRBJ2-7,TRBV30,.,AWSISSATYERY
.,TRBJ1-6,TRBV6-4,.,ASSVTFNSPLH
.,TRBJ2-4,TRBV20-1,many,SASNRGGAFNIQY
.,TRBJ2-3,TRBV20-1,many,SASRASTDTQY
TRBD2,TRBJ2-3,TRBV20-1,.,SAQPGLAGLRTDTQY
.,TRBJ2-7,TRBV6-2/TRBV6-3,many,ASSASRGLTYEQY
TRBD2,TRBJ2-1,TRBV2,many,ASSEHRLAGRNEQF
.,TRBJ1-5,TRBV6-6,.,ASSYSTGNHQPQH
.,TRBJ2-2,TRBV28,.,ASSSILTGELF
TRBD2,TRBJ2-7,TRBV7-6,many,ASSLAPGTRVYEQY
.,TRBJ1-5,TRBV28,many,ASSWHSGQSNQPQH
.,TRBJ2-7,TRBV12-3/TRBV12-4,few,ASSPDSGYEQY
.,TRBJ2-5,TRBV11-2,many,ASSENRVLETQY
.,TRBJ2-7,TRBV28,.,ASSWGRAPYEQY
.,TRBJ2-7,TRBV20-1,once,SGGTSTIDQY
.,TRBJ2-7,TRBV11-1,many,ASSSRDGSSYEQY
TRBD1,TRBJ2-1,TRBV18,.,ASSGDRAAF
.,TRBJ2-7,TRBV30,many,AWSGLGSYEQY
.,TRBJ2-1,TRBV2,many,ASSDITKSYNEQF